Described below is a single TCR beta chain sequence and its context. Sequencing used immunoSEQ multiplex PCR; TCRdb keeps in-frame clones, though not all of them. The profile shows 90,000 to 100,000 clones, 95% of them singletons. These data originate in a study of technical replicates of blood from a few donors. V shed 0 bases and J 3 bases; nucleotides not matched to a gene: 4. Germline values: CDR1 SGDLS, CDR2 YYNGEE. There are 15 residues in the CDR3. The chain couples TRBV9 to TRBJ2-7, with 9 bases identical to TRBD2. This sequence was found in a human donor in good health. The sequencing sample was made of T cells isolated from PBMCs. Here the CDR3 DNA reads TGTGCCAGCAGCGTAGGGCCTAGCGGGGTCTACGAGCAGTACTTC. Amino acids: CASSVGPSGVYEQYF.